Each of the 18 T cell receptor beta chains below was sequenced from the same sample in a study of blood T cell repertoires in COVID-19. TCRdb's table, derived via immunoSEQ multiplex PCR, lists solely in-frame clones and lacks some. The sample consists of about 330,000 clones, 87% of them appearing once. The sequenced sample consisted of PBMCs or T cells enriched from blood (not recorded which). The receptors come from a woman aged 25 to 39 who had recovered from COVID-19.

As DNA, the CDR3 is TGTGCCAGCAGCTACAGTAGCGGGGGGATTACAGATACGCAGTATTTT. Encoded protein: CASSYSSGGITDTQYF. The V gene is TRBV9, the J gene TRBJ2-3; 10 nucleotides line up with TRBD2. V lost 4 bases to trimming and J lost 3 bases; unmatched junction nucleotides: 8. The CDR3 length is 16 residues. Per germline, CDR1 SGDLS and CDR2 YYNGEE.

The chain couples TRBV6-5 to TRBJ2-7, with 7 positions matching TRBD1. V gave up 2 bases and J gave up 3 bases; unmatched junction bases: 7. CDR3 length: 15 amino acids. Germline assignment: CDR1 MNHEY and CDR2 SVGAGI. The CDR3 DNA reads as TGTGCCAGCAGTTACGCCGAGACAGGGAGCTACGAGCAGTACTTC. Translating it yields CASSYAETGSYEQYF.

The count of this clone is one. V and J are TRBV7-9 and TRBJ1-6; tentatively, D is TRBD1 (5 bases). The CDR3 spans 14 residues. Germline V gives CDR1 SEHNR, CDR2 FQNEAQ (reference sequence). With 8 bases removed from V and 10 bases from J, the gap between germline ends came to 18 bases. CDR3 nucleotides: TGTGCCAGCTCGACGGGGGGTCCGGGATCACCCCTCCACTTT. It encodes CASSTGGPGSPLHF.

In DNA form, the CDR3 reads TGTGCCAGCAGTTTTGGGGCGAGGGGGTACGGGGAGCTGTTTTTT. Translated: CASSFGARGYGELFF. The rearrangement joins TRBV27 to TRBJ2-2; maybe TRBD1 (6 bases). CDR3 length: 15 amino acids. Germline loops: CDR1 MNHEY, CDR2 SMNVEV (reference sequence). The V end was cut by 3 bases, the J end by 7 bases, with 15 bases between.

For the CDR3, the DNA is TGCGCCAGCTGGAGTGGGAACACTGAAGCTTTCTTT. It yields the protein CASWSGNTEAFF. The chain combines TRBV5-1 with TRBJ1-1; the D is unclear. There are 12 residues in the CDR3. Trimming stripped 7 bases from V and 1 base from J, with 8 bases between. Germline V gene data show CDR1 as SGHRS and CDR2 as YFSETQ. The full variable domain, completed using reference TRBV5-1 and TRBJ1-1, is KAGVTQTPRYLIKTRGQQVTLSCSPISGHRSVSWYQQTPGQGLQFLFEYFSETQRNKGNFPGRFSGRQFSNSRSEMNVSTLELGDSALYLCASWSGNTEAFFGQGTRLTVV.

The CDR3 DNA follows: TGTGCCAGCAGTGAAGCACAAGGGGGCTCGTACGAGCAGTACTTC. Translating gives CASSEAQGGSYEQYF. J is TRBJ2-7 and V is TRBV6-1; 7 bases fit TRBD1. The V and J ends lost 0 bases and 4 bases, in that order; junction bases with no gene match: 6. The CDR3 loop spans 15 amino acids. CDR1 and CDR2 from the germline V gene are MNHNS and SASEGT.

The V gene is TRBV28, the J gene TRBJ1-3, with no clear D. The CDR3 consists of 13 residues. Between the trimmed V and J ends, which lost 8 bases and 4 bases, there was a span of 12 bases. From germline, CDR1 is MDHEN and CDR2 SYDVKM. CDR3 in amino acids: CASYSAGGNTIYF. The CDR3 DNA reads TGTGCCAGCTATTCCGCGGGGGGAAACACCATATATTTT.

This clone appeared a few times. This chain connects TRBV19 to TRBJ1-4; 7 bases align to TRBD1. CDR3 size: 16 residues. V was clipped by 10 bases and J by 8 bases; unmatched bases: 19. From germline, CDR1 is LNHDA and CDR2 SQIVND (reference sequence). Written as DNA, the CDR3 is TGTGCCACTTCCCAGGGAAACAGGGGAGTGGGGGAAAAACTGTTTTTT. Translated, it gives CATSQGNRGVGEKLFF.

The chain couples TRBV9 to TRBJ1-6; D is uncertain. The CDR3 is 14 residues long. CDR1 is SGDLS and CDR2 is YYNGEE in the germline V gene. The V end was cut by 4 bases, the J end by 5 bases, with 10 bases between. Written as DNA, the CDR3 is TGTGCCAGCAGCCTCGGACTGAATAATTCACCCCTCCACTTT. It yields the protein CASSLGLNNSPLHF.

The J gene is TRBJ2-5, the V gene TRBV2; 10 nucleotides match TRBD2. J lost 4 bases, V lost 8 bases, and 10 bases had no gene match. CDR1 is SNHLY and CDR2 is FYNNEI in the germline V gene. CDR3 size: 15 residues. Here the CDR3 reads CASGLGSGGVETQYF. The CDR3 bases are TGTGCCAGCGGGCTGGGGAGCGGGGGGGTAGAGACCCAGTACTTC.

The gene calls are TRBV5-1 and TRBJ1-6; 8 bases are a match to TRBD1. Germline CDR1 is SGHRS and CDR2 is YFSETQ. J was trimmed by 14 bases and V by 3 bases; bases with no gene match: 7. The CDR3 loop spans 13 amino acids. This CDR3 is CASSSRDRRALHF. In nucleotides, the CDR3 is TGCGCCAGCAGCTCCCGGGACAGGAGGGCCCTCCACTTT.

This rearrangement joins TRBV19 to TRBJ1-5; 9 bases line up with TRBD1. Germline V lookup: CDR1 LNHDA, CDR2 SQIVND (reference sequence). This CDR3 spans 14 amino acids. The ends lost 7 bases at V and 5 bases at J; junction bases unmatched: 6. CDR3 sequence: CASIGDRDDQPQHF. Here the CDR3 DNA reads TGTGCCAGTATCGGGGACAGGGACGATCAGCCCCAGCATTTT.

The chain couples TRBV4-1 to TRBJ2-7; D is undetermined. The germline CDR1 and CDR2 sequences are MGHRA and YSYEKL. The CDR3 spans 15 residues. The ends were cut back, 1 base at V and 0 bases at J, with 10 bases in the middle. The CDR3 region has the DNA TGCGCCAGCAGCCAAGGTGGCGGTAACTCCTACGAGCAGTACTTC. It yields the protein CASSQGGGNSYEQYF.

DNA of the CDR3: TGTGCCAGCAGATCTGTGACAGGGTCCAATCAGCCCCAGCATTTT. It yields the protein CASRSVTGSNQPQHF. The chain couples TRBV2 to TRBJ1-5; 7 bases match TRBD1. Losses at the gene ends were 6 bases for V and 3 bases for J; bases not matched to a gene: 8. Germline V lookup: CDR1 SNHLY, CDR2 FYNNEI. This CDR3 spans 15 amino acids.

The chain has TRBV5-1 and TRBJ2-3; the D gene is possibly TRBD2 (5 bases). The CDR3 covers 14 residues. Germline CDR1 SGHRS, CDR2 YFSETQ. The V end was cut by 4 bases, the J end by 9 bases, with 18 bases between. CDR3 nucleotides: TGCGCCAGCAGCCCCCCGGAGGCGGCTAAAACGCAGTATTTT. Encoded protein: CASSPPEAAKTQYF.

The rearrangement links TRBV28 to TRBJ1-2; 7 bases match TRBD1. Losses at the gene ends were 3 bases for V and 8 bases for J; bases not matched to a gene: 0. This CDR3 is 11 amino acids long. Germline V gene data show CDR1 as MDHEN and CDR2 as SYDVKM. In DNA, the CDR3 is TGTGCCAGCAGTTTGGACAGGGGCTACACCTTC. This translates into CASSLDRGYTF.

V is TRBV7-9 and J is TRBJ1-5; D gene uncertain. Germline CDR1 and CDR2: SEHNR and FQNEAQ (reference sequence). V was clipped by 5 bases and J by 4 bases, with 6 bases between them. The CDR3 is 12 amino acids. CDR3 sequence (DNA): TGTGCCAGCAGCGGGGAGAATCAGCCCCAGCATTTT. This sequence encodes CASSGENQPQHF.

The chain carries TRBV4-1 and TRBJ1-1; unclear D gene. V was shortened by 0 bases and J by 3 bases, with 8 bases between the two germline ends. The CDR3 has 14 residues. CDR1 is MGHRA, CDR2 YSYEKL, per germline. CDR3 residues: CASSQDWPDTEAFF. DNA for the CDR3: TGCGCCAGCAGCCAAGACTGGCCAGACACTGAAGCTTTCTTT.